These 5 T cell receptor beta chains were all obtained from the same sample, sequenced in a study of monozygotic twins with inflammatory bowel disease. TCRdb reprocessed the 5' RACE reads and keeps a single row for each CDR3 protein, giving no DNA. Its table records tens of thousands of distinct CDR3 sequences. The sequenced sample was blood. The receptor set was obtained from a human donor with ulcerative colitis or Crohn's disease, or a healthy co-twin of an affected twin (not recorded which).

The chain is built from TRBV5-1 and TRBJ2-7; as DNA is missing, the TRBD2 call by TCRdb cannot be tested. CDR1 SGHRS and CDR2 YFSETQ come from the germline V gene. This CDR3 has 15 residues. The CDR3 sequence is CASSFQLAGYGEQYF.

This rearrangement joins TRBV20-1 to TRBJ1-1. The CDR3 has 13 residues. Germline V gives CDR1 DFQATT, CDR2 SNEGSKA (reference sequence). The CDR3 loop is CSARGFLNTEAFF.

J is TRBJ1-5 and V is TRBV7-6; TCRdb indicates TRBD1, and absent DNA this call remains unverified. The germline CDR1 and CDR2 sequences are SGHVS and FNYEAQ. This CDR3 comprises 15 residues. The CDR3 spells CASSSGRYSNQPQYF.

The chain carries TRBV10-2 and TRBJ2-3; TCRdb outputs TRBD1, but without DNA this stays unchecked. Germline values: CDR1 WSHSY, CDR2 SAAADI. The CDR3 has 12 residues. The CDR3 is CASSEGQGTQYF.

V usage is TRBV20-1 and J usage is TRBJ1-2; no DNA is available, so the TRBD1 call from TCRdb remains unchecked. Germline assignment: CDR1 DFQATT and CDR2 SNEGSKA (reference sequence). The CDR3 is made up of 12 amino acids. The CDR3: CSAESGAPGYTF.